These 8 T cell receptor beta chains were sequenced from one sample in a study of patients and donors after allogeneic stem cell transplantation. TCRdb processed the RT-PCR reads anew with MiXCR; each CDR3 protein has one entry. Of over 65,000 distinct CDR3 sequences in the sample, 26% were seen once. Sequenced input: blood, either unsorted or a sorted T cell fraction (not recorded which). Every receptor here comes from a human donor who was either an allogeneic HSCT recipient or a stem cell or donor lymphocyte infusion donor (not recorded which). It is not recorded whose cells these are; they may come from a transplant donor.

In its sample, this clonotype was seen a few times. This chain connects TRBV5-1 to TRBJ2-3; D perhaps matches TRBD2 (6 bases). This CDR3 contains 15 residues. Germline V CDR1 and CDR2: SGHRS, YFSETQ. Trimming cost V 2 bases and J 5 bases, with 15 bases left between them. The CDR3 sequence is CASSFNAQEGDTQYF. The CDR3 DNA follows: TGCGCCAGCAGCTTTAACGCGCAGGAGGGAGATACGCAGTATTTT.

CDR3 sequence (DNA): TGTGCCAGCAGCCAGGCCCTCCTAGAGTACGAGCAGTACTTC. It encodes CASSQALLEYEQYF. This rearrangement joins TRBV7-9 to TRBJ2-7, with no clear D. This CDR3 is 14 amino acids long. Germline values: CDR1 SEHNR, CDR2 FQNEAQ (reference sequence). Trimming shortened V by 5 bases and J by 4 bases, and 15 bases separated the two germline ends.

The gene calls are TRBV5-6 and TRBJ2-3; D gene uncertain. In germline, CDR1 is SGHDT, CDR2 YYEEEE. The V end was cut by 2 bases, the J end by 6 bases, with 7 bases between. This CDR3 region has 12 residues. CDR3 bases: TGTGCCAGCAGCTTTAGCAGTGATACGCAGTATTTT. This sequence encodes CASSFSSDTQYF.

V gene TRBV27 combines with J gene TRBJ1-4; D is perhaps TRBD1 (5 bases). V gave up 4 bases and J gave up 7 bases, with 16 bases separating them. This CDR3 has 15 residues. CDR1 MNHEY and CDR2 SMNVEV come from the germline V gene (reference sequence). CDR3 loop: CASSSRQGWIEKLFF. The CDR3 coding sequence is TGTGCCAGCAGTTCCCGGCAGGGTTGGATTGAAAAACTGTTTTTT.

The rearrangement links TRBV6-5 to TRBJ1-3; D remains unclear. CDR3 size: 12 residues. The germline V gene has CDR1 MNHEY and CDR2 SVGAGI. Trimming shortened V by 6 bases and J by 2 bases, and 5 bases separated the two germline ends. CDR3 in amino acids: CASRGPGNTIYF. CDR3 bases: TGTGCCAGCAGGGGCCCTGGAAACACCATATATTTT.

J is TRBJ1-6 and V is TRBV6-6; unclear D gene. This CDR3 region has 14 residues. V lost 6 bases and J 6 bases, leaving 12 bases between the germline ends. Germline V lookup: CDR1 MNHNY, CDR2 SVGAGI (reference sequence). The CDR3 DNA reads TGTGCCAGCAGCATCCAAGGCGCTAATTCACCCCTCCACTTT. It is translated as CASSIQGANSPLHF.

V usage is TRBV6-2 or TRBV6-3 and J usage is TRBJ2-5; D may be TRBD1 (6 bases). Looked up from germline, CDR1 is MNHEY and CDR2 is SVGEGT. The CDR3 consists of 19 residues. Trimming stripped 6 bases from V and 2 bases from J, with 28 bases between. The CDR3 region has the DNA TGTGCCAGCAGCTACCCAGGGGTAACCCCAGTGAGGACACAAGAGACCCAGTACTTC. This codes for CASSYPGVTPVRTQETQYF.

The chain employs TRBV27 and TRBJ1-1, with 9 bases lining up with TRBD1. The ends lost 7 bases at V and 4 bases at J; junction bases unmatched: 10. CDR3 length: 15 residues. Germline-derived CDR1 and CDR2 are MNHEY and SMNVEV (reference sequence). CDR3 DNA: TGTGCCAGCATCCCATACAGGGGGCTAGGCACTGAAGCTTTCTTT. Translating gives CASIPYRGLGTEAFF.